This TCR beta chain was captured in a study of blood T cell repertoires in COVID-19 (dated by TCRdb to 2020 to 2021). As for the study more broadly: Collaborator samples came from the United States, Italy and Spain and covered acute and convalescent phases of COVID-19. The material from the prospective study consisted of cDNA or gDNA derived from T cells, B-cell-depleted T cells, or PBMCs. The dataset comprised deeply sampled blood TCRbeta repertoires from subjects exposed to, actively infected with, or recovered from COVID-19. A freely available public database, intended as a resource for researchers studying the immune response to SARS-CoV-2, is where the repertoires were released. Samples came from the ongoing ImmuneRACE study (first 160 participants) plus 1,254 subjects from 6 global collaborators. Sample metadata almost always included a de-identified subject ID, COVID-19 status, age in years and sex. Where HLA class I and class II types were available, the types were taken from metadata supplied by the sample provider, not from assay-based typing. Overall results and qualifications from the work: The quantity of clinical and demographic metadata differed by source and by participant and was supplied without curation.

The CDR3 runs 15 amino acids, cysteine and phenylalanine included. Only CDR3 DNA is held: 45 bases, read in frame from base 1. Taken from the germline V gene (reference sequence), the CDR1 and CDR2 loops are LNHDA and SQIVND. Here V drops 7 bases and J drops 1 base, and the junction holds 4 bases not matched to any gene. Participants in the prospective study were enrolled through a virtual design, were aged 18 to 89 years, and lived in roughly 24 United States geographic areas. In the prospective study, participants were assigned to cohorts based on the clinical history participants reported in a screening survey and a study questionnaire. ImmuneRACE Cohort 3 recovered participants were defined by two consecutive negative NP/OP PCR tests, healthcare professional clearance, or symptom resolution. Mobile phlebotomists in the prospective study collected whole blood, serum and a nasopharyngeal or oropharyngeal swab from every participant. Participants in the prospective study had the option to provide additional blood draws and questionnaires over a roughly two-month period. Before DNA extraction, blood samples from the prospective study were shipped at room temperature or frozen.

TCRbeta CDR3 regions were amplified from genomic DNA using the immunoSEQ Assay, a bias-controlled multiplex PCR. From the authors' description of their analysis: The number of nucleated cells in each sample was estimated by amplification of reference gene primers within the assay. To quantify the absolute abundance of each unique TCRbeta CDR3 rearrangement, sequence reads were collapsed and filtered. Productive Simpson clonality was computed per sample as the square root of Simpson's diversity index over productive rearrangements. TCRdb retrieved this table from immuneACCESS and kept in-frame rearrangements only. Not all clones are present; in checked studies, unresolved V genes account for under half, and no reason is known for the remainder. The V and J calls and clone size come from that table; D and trimming were worked out from the DNA. The sample table lists 200,000 to 250,000 clones, approximately 80% of them with a count of one. About 1.7% of the sample belongs to the ten largest clones.

On this clone itself: This receptor's antigen is unknown. No base quality information exists; no much larger clone differs at one position.

Source material: PBMCs or T cells enriched from blood (not recorded which). The chain is assembled from TRBV19 and TRBJ2-1, and 10 junction bases match TRBD2. This clonotype originated in a man aged 55-75 years who had recovered from COVID-19. The CDR3 region reads CASTVAGGSYNEQFF. The DNA sequence is given as TGTGCCAGTACTGTAGCGGGGGGATCCTACAATGAGCAGTTCTTC.